This T cell receptor (beta chain) was documented in a study of post-analysis software for immune sequencing data. Overall study: Patients had relapsing-remitting, secondary progressive or progressive-relapsing multiple sclerosis; some lacked subtype.

Study outcomes and limitations: Relative to controls, patients with multiple sclerosis showed significantly lower normalized Chao1 diversity. Analysis by F measure revealed that same-batch samples clustered strongly together. Included in a set of roughly five TRBV segments more frequent in patients than controls were TRBV5-6, TRBV5-1 and TRBV20-1.

The V gene's germline CDR1 is WNHNN and CDR2 SYGVQD (reference sequence). Trimming removed 5 bases at V and 6 bases at J, with 11 bases between. This CDR3 region has 12 residues. This clonotype occurred a few times. Its target is not known. Unique-molecular-identifier-tagged TCR beta cDNA libraries were used. Each sample of 1 to 10 million input T cells yielded 500,000 or so cDNA molecules, so each molecule approximated one T cell. In TCRdb, the PCR reads were re-called with MiXCR into one record per CDR3 protein. The sample yields a few hundred thousand distinct CDR3 sequences, under 55% seen once. The receptor was isolated from a girl aged 10 to 17 with multiple sclerosis. The rearrangement links TRBV10-1 to TRBJ2-7; D unresolved. The material sequenced was blood. CDR3 DNA sequence: TGCGCCAGCAGTAATCAGGTGGGCGAGCAGTACTTC. This encodes CASSNQVGEQYF.